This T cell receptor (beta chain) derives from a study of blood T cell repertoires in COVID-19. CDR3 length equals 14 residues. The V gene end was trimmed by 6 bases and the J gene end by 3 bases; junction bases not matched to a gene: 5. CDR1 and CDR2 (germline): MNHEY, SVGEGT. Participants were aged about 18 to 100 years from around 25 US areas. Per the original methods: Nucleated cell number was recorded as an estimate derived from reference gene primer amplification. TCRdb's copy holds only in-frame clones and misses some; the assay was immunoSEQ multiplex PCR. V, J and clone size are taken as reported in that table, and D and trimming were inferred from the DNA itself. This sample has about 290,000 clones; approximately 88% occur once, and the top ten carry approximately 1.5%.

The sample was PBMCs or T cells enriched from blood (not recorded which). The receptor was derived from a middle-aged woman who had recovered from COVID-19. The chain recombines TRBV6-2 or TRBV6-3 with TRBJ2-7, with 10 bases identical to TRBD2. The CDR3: CASRPSGSNYEQYF. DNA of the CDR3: TGTGCCAGCAGACCTAGCGGGAGCAACTACGAGCAGTACTTC.